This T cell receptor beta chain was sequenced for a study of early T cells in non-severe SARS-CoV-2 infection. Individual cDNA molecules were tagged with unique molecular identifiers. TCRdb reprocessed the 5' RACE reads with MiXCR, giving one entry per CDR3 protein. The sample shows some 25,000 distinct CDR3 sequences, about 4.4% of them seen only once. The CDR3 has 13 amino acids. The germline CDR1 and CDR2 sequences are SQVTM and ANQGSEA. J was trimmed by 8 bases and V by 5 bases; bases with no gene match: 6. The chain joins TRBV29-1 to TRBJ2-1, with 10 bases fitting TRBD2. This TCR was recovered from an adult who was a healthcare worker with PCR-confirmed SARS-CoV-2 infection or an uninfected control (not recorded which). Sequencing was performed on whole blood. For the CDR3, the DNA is TGCAGCGTTTATCTAGCGGGAGCTGATGAGCAGTTCTTC. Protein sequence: CSVYLAGADEQFF.